This TCR beta chain was recovered during a study of control samples from healthy donors and cancer patients. Assay used: immunoSEQ multiplex PCR; TCRdb lists only in-frame clones, some missing. Among fewer than 200,000 clones listed, roughly 93% were seen once. The CDR3 loop spans 14 amino acids. The V gene's germline CDR1 is SGHRS and CDR2 YFSETQ. V gave up 4 bases and J gave up 4 bases, with 14 bases separating them. Specimen: blood. The chain combines TRBV5-1 with TRBJ1-2; TRBD1 might be the D (6 bases). This clonotype was obtained from a young man in good health. Written as DNA, the CDR3 is TGCGCCAGCAGCATCGAAGACAGGACCTATGGCTACACCTTC. It translates to CASSIEDRTYGYTF. The full variable domain, rest sourced from reference TRBV5-1 and TRBJ1-2, is KAGVTQTPRYLIKTRGQQVTLSCSPISGHRSVSWYQQTPGQGLQFLFEYFSETQRNKGNFPGRFSGRQFSNSRSEMNVSTLELGDSALYLCASSIEDRTYGYTFGSGTRLTVV.